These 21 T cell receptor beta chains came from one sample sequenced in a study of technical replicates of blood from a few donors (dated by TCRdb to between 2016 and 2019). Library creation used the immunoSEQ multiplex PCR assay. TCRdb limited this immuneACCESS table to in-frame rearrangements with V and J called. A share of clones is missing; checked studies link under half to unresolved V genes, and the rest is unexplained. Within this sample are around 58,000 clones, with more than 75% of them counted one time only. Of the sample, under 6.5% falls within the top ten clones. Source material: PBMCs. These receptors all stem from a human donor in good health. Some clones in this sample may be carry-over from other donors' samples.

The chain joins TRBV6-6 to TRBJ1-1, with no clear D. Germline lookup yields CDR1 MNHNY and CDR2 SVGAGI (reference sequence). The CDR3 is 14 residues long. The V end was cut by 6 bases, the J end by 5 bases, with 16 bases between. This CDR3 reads CASSRDGLWTEAFF. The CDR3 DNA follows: TGTGCCAGCAGCCGCGACGGGTTGTGGACTGAAGCTTTCTTT.

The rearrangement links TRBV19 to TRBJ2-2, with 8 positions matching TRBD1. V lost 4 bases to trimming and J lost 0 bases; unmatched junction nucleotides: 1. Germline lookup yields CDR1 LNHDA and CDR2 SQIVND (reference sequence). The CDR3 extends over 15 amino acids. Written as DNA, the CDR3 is TGTGCCAGTAGTAAGGGACAGGCGAACACCGGGGAGCTGTTTTTT. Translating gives CASSKGQANTGELFF. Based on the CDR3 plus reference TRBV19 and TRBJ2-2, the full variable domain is DGGITQSPKYLFRKEGQNVTLSCEQNLNHDAMYWYRQDPGQGLRLIYYSQIVNDFQKGDIAEGYSVSREKKESFPLTVTSAQKNPTAFYLCASSKGQANTGELFFGEGSRLTVL.

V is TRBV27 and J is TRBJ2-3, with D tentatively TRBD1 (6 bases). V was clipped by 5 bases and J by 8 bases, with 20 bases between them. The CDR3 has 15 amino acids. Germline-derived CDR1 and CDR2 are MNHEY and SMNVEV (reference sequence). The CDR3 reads CASSAGVPNSGTQYF. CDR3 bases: TGTGCCAGCAGTGCAGGGGTCCCGAACAGTGGTACGCAGTATTTT.

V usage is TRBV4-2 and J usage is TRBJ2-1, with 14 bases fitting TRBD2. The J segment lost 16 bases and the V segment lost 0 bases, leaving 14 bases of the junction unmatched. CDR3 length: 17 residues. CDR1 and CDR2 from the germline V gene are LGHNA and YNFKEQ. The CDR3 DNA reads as TGTGCCAGCAGCCAAGACCGGACTAGCGGGAGGACCCCCTTTGGATTCTTC. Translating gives CASSQDRTSGRTPFGFF.

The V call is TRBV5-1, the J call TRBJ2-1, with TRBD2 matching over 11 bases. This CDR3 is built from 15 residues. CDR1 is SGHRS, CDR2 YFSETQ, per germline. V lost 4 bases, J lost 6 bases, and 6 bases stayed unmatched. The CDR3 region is CASSVSGTSGNEQFF. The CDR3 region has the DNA TGCGCCAGCAGCGTGAGCGGGACTAGCGGCAATGAGCAGTTCTTC.

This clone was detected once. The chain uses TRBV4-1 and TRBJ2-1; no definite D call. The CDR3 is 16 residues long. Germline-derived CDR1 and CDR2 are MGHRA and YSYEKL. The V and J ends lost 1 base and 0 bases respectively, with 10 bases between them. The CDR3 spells CASSQVLASSYNEQFF. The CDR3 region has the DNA TGCGCCAGCAGCCAAGTCCTTGCGAGCTCCTACAATGAGCAGTTCTTC.

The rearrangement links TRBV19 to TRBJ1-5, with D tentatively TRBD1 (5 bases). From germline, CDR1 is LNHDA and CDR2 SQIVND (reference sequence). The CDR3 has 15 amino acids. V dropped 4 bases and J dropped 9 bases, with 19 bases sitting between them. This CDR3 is CASSKGFPGERPQHF. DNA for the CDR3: TGTGCCAGTAGTAAGGGGTTCCCTGGCGAACGGCCCCAGCATTTT.

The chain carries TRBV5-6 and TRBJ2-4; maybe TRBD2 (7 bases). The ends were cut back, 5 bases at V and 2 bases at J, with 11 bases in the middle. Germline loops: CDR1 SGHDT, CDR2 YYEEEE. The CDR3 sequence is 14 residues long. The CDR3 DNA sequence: TGTGCCAGCAGTTGGGGGGGCACCAAAAACATTCAGTACTTC. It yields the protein CASSWGGTKNIQYF.

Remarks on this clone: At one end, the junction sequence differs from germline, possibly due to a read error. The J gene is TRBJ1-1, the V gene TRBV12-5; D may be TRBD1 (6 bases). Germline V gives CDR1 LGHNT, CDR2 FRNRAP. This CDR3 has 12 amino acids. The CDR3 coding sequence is TGCGCGGCGCGCGGGGGGCTGGCTGAAGCTTTCTTT. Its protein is CAARGGLAEAFF.

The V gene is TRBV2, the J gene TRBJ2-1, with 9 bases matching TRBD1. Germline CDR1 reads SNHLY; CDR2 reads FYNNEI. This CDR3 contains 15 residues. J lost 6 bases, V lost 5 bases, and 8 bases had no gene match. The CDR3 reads CASSIQGAGGNEQFF. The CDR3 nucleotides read TGTGCCAGCAGTATACAGGGGGCAGGCGGCAATGAGCAGTTCTTC.

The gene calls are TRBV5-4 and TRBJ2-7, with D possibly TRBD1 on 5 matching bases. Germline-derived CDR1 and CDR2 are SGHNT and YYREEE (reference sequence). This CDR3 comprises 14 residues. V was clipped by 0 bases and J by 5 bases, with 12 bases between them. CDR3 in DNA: TGTGCCAGCAGCTTGGGGCAGGGTACCCACGAGCAGTACTTC. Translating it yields CASSLGQGTHEQYF.

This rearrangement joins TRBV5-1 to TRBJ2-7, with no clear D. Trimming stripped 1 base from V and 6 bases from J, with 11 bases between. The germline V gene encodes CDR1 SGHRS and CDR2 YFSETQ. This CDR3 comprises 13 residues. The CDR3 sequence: CASSLNRQTEQYF. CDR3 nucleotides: TGCGCCAGCAGCTTGAATAGACAAACCGAGCAGTACTTC.

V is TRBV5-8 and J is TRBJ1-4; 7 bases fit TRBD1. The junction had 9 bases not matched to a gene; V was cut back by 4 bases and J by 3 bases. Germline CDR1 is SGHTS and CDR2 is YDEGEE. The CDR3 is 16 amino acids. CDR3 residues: CASSDGTAISNEKLFF. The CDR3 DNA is TGTGCCAGCAGCGACGGGACAGCAATTTCTAATGAAAAACTGTTTTTT.

The CDR3 sequence is CASRWTGRGEAFF. The CDR3 nucleotides read TGCGCCAGCAGATGGACGGGGCGGGGGGAAGCTTTCTTT. The rearrangement joins TRBV4-3 to TRBJ1-1, with a possible D match to TRBD1 (5 bases). Germline V CDR1 and CDR2: LGHNA, YSLEER. Trimming cost V 6 bases and J 8 bases, with 16 bases left between them. The CDR3 spans 13 residues.

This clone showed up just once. The CDR3 bases are TGTGCCAGCAAGATGGGGGCTATGACTAATGAAAAACTGTTTTTT. It encodes CASKMGAMTNEKLFF. The chain is built from TRBV2 and TRBJ1-4; the D gene is possibly TRBD1 (6 bases). The V gene lost 7 bases and the J gene lost 2 bases, with 14 bases spanning the gap. Germline CDR1 reads SNHLY; CDR2 reads FYNNEI. This CDR3 spans 15 amino acids.

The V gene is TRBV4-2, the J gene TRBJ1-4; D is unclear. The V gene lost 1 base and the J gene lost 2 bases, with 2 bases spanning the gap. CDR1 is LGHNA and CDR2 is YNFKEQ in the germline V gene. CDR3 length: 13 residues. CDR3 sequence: CASSQATNEKLFF. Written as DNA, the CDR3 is TGTGCCAGCAGCCAAGCTACTAATGAAAAACTGTTTTTT.

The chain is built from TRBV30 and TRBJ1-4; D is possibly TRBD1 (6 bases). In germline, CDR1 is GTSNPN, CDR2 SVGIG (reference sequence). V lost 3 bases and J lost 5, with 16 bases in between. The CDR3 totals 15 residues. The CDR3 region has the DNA TGTGCCTGGAGCCGCTCCGGACAGCCAAATGAAAAACTGTTTTTT. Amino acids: CAWSRSGQPNEKLFF.

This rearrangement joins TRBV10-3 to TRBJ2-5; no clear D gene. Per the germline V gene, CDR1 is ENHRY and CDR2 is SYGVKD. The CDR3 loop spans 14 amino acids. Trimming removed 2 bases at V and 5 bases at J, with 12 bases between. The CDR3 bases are TGTGCCATCAGTGAGCCGCGGCAAAGGGAGACCCAGTACTTC. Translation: CAISEPRQRETQYF.

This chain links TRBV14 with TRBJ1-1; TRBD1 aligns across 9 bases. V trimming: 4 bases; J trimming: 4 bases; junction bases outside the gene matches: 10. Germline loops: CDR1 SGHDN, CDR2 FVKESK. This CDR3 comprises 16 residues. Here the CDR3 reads CASSLTFGTGLTEAFF. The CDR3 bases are TGTGCCAGCAGCCTGACCTTCGGGACAGGGCTCACTGAAGCTTTCTTT. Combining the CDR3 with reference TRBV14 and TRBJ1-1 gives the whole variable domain EAGVTQFPSHSVIEKGQTVTLRCDPISGHDNLYWYRRVMGKEIKFLLHFVKESKQDESGMPNNRFLAERTGGTYSTLKVQPAELEDSGVYFCASSLTFGTGLTEAFFGQGTRLTVV.

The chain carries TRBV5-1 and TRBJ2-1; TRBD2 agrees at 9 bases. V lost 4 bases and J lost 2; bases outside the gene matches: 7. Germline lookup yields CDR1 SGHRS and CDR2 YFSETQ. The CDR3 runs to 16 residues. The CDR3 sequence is CASSTLAGGPYNEQFF. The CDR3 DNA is TGCGCCAGCAGCACCTTGGCGGGGGGGCCCTACAATGAGCAGTTCTTC.

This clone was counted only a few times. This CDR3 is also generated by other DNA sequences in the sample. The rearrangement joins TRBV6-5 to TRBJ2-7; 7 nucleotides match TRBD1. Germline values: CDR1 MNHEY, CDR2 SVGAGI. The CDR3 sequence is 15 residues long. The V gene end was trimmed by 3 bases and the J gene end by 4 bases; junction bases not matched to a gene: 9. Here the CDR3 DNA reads TGTGCCAGCAGTTATGTCCCGGGACAGATATACGAGCAGTACTTC. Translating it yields CASSYVPGQIYEQYF.